This TCR beta chain was observed in a study of cytomegalovirus exposure and HLA in healthy donors. Study-wide points: One variant, a missense change in DCLRE1C, was linked in a later analysis to TCR beta V- and J-gene trimming. The study reported that TCR beta sequences accurately predicted HLA-A and HLA-B alleles in most subjects. Researchers left out some V segments, among them TRBV6-2 and TRBV6-3, as indistinguishable.

Primers: 60 Vbeta forward and 13 Jbeta reverse. Profiled with immunoSEQ multiplex PCR; TCRdb holds only in-frame clones, not every one. This table has 100,000 to 150,000 clones, 79% appearing once. As for this clone: Its antigen is unknown.

The ends lost 5 bases at V and 6 bases at J; junction bases unmatched: 14. CDR1 SGHNT and CDR2 YYREEE come from the germline V gene (reference sequence). The CDR3 extends over 15 amino acids. The sequence came from a male donor in good health and CMV-seronegative. The specimen was PBMCs. The V and J genes are TRBV5-4 and TRBJ2-7; 7 bases map to TRBD1. The CDR3 is CASSHAGQGVREQYF. CDR3 nucleotides: TGTGCCAGCAGTCATGCCGGGCAGGGGGTACGCGAGCAGTACTTC.